Listed below are T cell receptor beta chains from one sample, sequenced in a study of OX40 agonist ivuxolimab in advanced cancers. The data were produced by immunoSEQ multiplex PCR, yet TCRdb's version contains in-frame clones alone and is incomplete. In the table there are tens of thousands of clones, 70% to 90% of which are singletons. The sequences come from CD4+ or CD8+ T cells sorted from blood, collected in a trial of the OX40 agonist ivuxolimab. These receptors were collected from an adult with an advanced solid tumor such as melanoma, head and neck, liver or kidney cancer. The CDR3 runs from the conserved cysteine through the conserved F or W. Fields, in order: J gene, clone size, D gene, V gene, CDR3 DNA, CDR3 protein. D genes are given only for firm matches. Rows give clone size only sometimes, using once, few, many, or a class for an expanded clone.

J: TRBJ2-4
size: once
D: NA
V: TRBV27
DNA: TGTGCCAGCAGTTTTGGACAGGGAGGGGTTCAGTACTTC
CDR3: CASSFGQGGVQYF

J: TRBJ1-1
size: NA
D: NA
V: TRBV7-9
DNA: TGTGCCAGCAGCCCTGGACGGACCGAAGCTTTCTTT
CDR3: CASSPGRTEAFF

J: TRBJ2-3
size: NA
D: NA
V: TRBV19
DNA: TGTGCCAGTAGTATAGTTGTGACAGATACGCAGTATTTT
CDR3: CASSIVVTDTQYF

J: TRBJ1-1
size: NA
D: NA
V: TRBV6-1
DNA: TGTGCCAGCAGTGAAGATACAGGGAGCGGGAACACTGAAGCTTTCTTT
CDR3: CASSEDTGSGNTEAFF

J: TRBJ1-4
size: NA
D: NA
V: TRBV7-8
DNA: TGTGCCAGCAGCTTACTTGCAGGGAATGGAGAAAAACTGTTTTTT
CDR3: CASSLLAGNGEKLFF

J: TRBJ2-2
size: once
D: NA
V: TRBV7-3
DNA: TGTGCCAGCAGCTTAAGCGGGGAGACCGGGGAGCTGTTTTTT
CDR3: CASSLSGETGELFF

J: TRBJ2-3
size: NA
D: TRBD2
V: TRBV2
DNA: TGTGCCCCAACGAGTAGCGGGGGGATCCACACAGATACGCAGTATTTT
CDR3: CAPTSSGGIHTDTQYF

J: TRBJ1-6
size: NA
D: NA
V: TRBV4-3
DNA: TGCGCCAGCAGCCAAGACCCCGGGACGTCTCCTGGTTCACCCCTCCACTTT
CDR3: CASSQDPGTSPGSPLHF

J: TRBJ1-5
size: NA
D: TRBD1
V: TRBV19
DNA: TGTGCCAGTAGTATAGACAGGGGGTTGGATCAGCCCCAGCATTTT
CDR3: CASSIDRGLDQPQHF

J: TRBJ1-5
size: NA
D: NA
V: TRBV27
DNA: TGTGCCAGCAGTTTATCCCGGGGGGGGATGGTCAATCAGCCCCAGCATTTT
CDR3: CASSLSRGGMVNQPQHF

J: TRBJ2-5
size: NA
D: TRBD2
V: TRBV7-6
DNA: TGTGCCAGCAGCTTATGGGGGGGAGAGACCCAGTACTTC
CDR3: CASSLWGGETQYF

J: TRBJ1-2
size: NA
D: NA
V: TRBV18
DNA: TGTGCCAGCTCGCTACGGGACGGCATTTGGGGCTACACCTTC
CDR3: CASSLRDGIWGYTF

J: TRBJ1-1
size: NA
D: NA
V: TRBV9
DNA: TGTGCCAGCAGCGTAGACCTCCGGGAAGCTTTCTTT
CDR3: CASSVDLREAFF

J: TRBJ2-7
size: NA
D: NA
V: TRBV9
DNA: TGTGCCAGCAGCGTTGACCAGGGCCCCCTCTACGAGCAGTACTTC
CDR3: CASSVDQGPLYEQYF

J: TRBJ2-5
size: NA
D: NA
V: TRBV30
DNA: TGTGCCCACTACGGGTACGGAGAGACCCAGTACTTC
CDR3: CAHYGYGETQYF

J: TRBJ1-1
size: NA
D: TRBD1
V: TRBV19
DNA: TGTGCCAGTAGTGACTACCAGGGGGGGGACGCTTTCTTT
CDR3: CASSDYQGGDAFF

J: TRBJ2-7
size: NA
D: NA
V: TRBV7-9
DNA: TGTGCCAGCAGCGCCTTGGACAGTCTGGAGTACTTC
CDR3: CASSALDSLEYF

J: TRBJ2-5
size: once
D: NA
V: TRBV14
DNA: TGTGCCAGCAGCCAAGGCCCCGGGGAAGAGACCCAGTACTTC
CDR3: CASSQGPGEETQYF

J: TRBJ2-2
size: once
D: TRBD2
V: TRBV7-7
DNA: TGTGCTAGCAGCTTCCTTGGCGCGGGGGGCCCCTTTGGCGGGGAGCTGTTTTTT
CDR3: CASSFLGAGGPFGGELFF

J: TRBJ1-1
size: NA
D: TRBD1
V: TRBV7-9
DNA: TGTGCCAGCAGCTTCACGGGACAGGGAAACACTGAAGCTTTCTTT
CDR3: CASSFTGQGNTEAFF

J: TRBJ2-3
size: once
D: NA
V: TRBV7-9
DNA: TGTGCCAGCAGCTTAGTGGGTGAAAGAGATACGCAGTATTTT
CDR3: CASSLVGERDTQYF

J: TRBJ2-7
size: NA
D: NA
V: TRBV6-5
DNA: TGTGCCAGCGGGTCCCCCGAGCAGTACTTC
CDR3: CASGSPEQYF

J: TRBJ2-1
size: NA
D: TRBD1
V: TRBV7-3
DNA: TGTGCCAGCAGCGTAGGGGGCCATGAGCAGTTCTTC
CDR3: CASSVGGHEQFF

J: TRBJ1-1
size: NA
D: NA
V: TRBV5-6
DNA: TGTGCCAGCAGCTTTGAGGAGCTCTTTCACACTGAAGCTTTCTTT
CDR3: CASSFEELFHTEAFF

J: TRBJ1-2
size: NA
D: NA
V: TRBV4-2
DNA: TGTGCCAGCAGCCCCTGGGGGGATGGCTACACCTTC
CDR3: CASSPWGDGYTF

J: TRBJ2-7
size: NA
D: NA
V: TRBV4-1
DNA: TGCGCCAGCAGCCAAGAAGGCAGGGTAAACGAGCAGTACTTC
CDR3: CASSQEGRVNEQYF

J: TRBJ2-3
size: NA
D: NA
V: TRBV7-6
DNA: TGTGCCAGCAGCTTAGAAACGGAATCGTCTGGCACAGATACGCAGTATTTT
CDR3: CASSLETESSGTDTQYF

J: TRBJ1-2
size: NA
D: NA
V: TRBV10-3
DNA: TGTGCCATCAGTGAGGGTGCAGAGAATTATGGCTACACCTTC
CDR3: CAISEGAENYGYTF

J: TRBJ1-2
size: NA
D: TRBD1
V: TRBV27
DNA: TGTGCCAGCAGTTCCTTGGGACAGAACTATGGCTACACCTTC
CDR3: CASSSLGQNYGYTF

J: TRBJ2-5
size: NA
D: NA
V: TRBV9
DNA: TGTGCCAGCAGCCACCCCCCCGAAGAGACCCAGTACTTC
CDR3: CASSHPPEETQYF

J: TRBJ2-3
size: once
D: TRBD2
V: TRBV7-2
DNA: TGTGCCAGCACCCACTCGGTCCTAGCGGGTATCACAGATACGCAGTATTTT
CDR3: CASTHSVLAGITDTQYF

J: TRBJ2-5
size: NA
D: TRBD2
V: TRBV5-1
DNA: TGCGCAGCCGACCAGGACCAGGGACTAATTGGGGAGACCCAGTACTTC
CDR3: CAADQDQGLIGETQYF

J: TRBJ2-7
size: NA
D: TRBD1
V: TRBV2
DNA: TGTGCCAGCGAGGATCCAGGGGGCGCCTACTACGAGCAGTACTTC
CDR3: CASEDPGGAYYEQYF

J: TRBJ1-4
size: medium-sized
D: NA
V: TRBV19
DNA: TGTGCCAGTAGTATCACCACAGGGGAAAAACTGTTTTTT
CDR3: CASSITTGEKLFF

J: TRBJ2-1
size: NA
D: TRBD2
V: TRBV9
DNA: TGTGCCAGCAGCTCTAGCGGGGGGGCAGGGAATGAGCAGTTCTTC
CDR3: CASSSSGGAGNEQFF

J: TRBJ1-1
size: once
D: NA
V: TRBV19
DNA: TGTGCCAGTAGGCAGGGTGGCACTGAAGCTTTCTTT
CDR3: CASRQGGTEAFF

J: TRBJ2-2
size: NA
D: TRBD2
V: TRBV15
DNA: TGTGCCACCAGCTCCTCCCTTAGCGGGGGGGCAGTCGGGGAGCTGTTTTTT
CDR3: CATSSSLSGGAVGELFF

J: TRBJ2-7
size: NA
D: TRBD2
V: TRBV2
DNA: TGTGCCAGCATCCCGGGACTAGCGGGGGGCCAAGTCTACGAGCAGTACTTC
CDR3: CASIPGLAGGQVYEQYF

J: TRBJ2-4
size: NA
D: NA
V: TRBV4-2
DNA: TGTGCCAGCAGCCGAGAGGATGTAGCCAAAAACATTCAGTACTTC
CDR3: CASSREDVAKNIQYF

J: TRBJ2-3
size: NA
D: TRBD2
V: TRBV7-6
DNA: TGTGCCAGCAGCCCTCAGAGCGGGGGGGCTGGAGATACGCAGTATTTT
CDR3: CASSPQSGGAGDTQYF